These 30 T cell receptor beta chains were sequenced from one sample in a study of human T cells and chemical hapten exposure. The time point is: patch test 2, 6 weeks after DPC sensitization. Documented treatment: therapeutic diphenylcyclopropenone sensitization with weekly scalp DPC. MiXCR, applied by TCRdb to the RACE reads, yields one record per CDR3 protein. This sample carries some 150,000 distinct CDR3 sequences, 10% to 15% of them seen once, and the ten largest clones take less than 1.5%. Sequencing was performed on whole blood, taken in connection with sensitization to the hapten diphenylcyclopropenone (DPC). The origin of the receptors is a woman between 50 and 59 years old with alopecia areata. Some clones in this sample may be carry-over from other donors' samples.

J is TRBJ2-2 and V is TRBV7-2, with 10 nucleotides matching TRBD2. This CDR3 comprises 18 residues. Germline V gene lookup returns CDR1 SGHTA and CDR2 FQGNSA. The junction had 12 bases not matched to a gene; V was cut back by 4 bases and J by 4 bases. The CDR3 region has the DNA TGTGCCAGCAGCTCACTAGCGGGAAAACTCAGGGGCACCGGGGAGCTGTTTTTT. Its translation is CASSSLAGKLRGTGELFF.

This chain's CDR3 is CASSPGTATDTQYF. DNA for the CDR3: TGCGCCAGCAGCCCCGGGACTGCCACAGATACGCAGTATTTT. V gene TRBV5-1 combines with J gene TRBJ2-3; D might be TRBD2 (6 bases). CDR1 and CDR2 (germline): SGHRS, YFSETQ. The CDR3 has 14 amino acids. V gave up 4 bases and J gave up 2 bases, with 11 bases separating them.

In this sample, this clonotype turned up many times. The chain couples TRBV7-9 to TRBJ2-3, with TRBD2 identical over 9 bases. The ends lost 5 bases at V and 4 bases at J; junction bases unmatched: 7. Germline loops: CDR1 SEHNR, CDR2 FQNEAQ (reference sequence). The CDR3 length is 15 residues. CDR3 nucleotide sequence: TGTGCCAGCAGCCCTAGCGGGGATGCCCCAGATACGCAGTATTTT. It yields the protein CASSPSGDAPDTQYF.

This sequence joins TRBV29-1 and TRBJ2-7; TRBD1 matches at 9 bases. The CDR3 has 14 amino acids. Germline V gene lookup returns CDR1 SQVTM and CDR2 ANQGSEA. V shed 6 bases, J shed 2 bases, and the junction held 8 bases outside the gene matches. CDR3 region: CSVIQGAIPYEQYF. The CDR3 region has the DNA TGCAGCGTCATACAGGGGGCTATCCCCTACGAGCAGTACTTC.

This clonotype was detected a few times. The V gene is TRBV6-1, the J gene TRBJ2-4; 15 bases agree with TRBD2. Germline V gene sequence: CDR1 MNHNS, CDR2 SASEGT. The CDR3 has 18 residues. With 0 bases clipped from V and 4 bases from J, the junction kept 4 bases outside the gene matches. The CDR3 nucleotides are TGTGCCAGCAGTGAAGCGCGGACTAGCGGGAGGGTGAAAAACATTCAGTACTTC. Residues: CASSEARTSGRVKNIQYF.

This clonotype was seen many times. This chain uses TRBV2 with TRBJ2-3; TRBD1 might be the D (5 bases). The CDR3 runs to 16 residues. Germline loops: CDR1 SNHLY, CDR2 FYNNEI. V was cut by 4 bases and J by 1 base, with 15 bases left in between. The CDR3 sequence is CASSVAGSPRTDTQYF. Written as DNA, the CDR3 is TGTGCCAGCAGTGTGGCAGGGTCGCCTCGCACAGATACGCAGTATTTT.

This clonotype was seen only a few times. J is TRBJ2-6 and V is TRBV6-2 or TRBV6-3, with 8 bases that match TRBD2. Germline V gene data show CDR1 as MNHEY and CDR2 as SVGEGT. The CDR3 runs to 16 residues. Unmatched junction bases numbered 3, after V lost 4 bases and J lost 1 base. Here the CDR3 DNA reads TGTGCCAGCAGTTTTAGCGGGATTTCTGGGGCCAACGTCCTGACTTTC. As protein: CASSFSGISGANVLTF.

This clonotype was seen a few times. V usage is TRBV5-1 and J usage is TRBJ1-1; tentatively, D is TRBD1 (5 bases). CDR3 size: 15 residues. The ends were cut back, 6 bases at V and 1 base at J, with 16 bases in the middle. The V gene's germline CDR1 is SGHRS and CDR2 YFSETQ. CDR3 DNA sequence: TGCGCCAGCAACCCGCGGCCGGGGACGAACACTGAAGCTTTCTTT. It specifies CASNPRPGTNTEAFF.

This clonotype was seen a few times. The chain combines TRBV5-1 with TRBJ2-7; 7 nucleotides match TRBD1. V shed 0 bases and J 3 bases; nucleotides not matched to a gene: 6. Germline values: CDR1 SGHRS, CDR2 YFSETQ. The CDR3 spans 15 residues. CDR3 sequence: CASSLGGGSDYEQYF. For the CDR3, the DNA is TGCGCCAGCAGCTTGGGAGGGGGCTCCGACTACGAGCAGTACTTC.

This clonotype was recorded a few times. This chain's CDR3 is CASSLERPEQFF. CDR3 bases: TGTGCCAGCAGTTTAGAACGTCCGGAGCAGTTCTTC. J is TRBJ2-1 and V is TRBV12-3 or TRBV12-4; D is ambiguous. Trimming pared 1 base from V and 10 bases from J, leaving 8 bases between. CDR3 length: 12 amino acids.

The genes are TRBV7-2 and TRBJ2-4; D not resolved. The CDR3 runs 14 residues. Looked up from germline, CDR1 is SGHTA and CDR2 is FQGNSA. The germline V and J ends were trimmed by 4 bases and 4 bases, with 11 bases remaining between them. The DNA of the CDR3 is TGTGCCAGCAGCTCCAACTTAGGGAAAAACATTCAGTACTTC. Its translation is CASSSNLGKNIQYF.

The CDR3 sequence is CASSTDHTEAFF. The CDR3 nucleotides read TGTGCCAGCAGCACAGACCACACTGAAGCTTTCTTT. The chain carries TRBV27 and TRBJ1-1; D not resolved. Trimming took 6 bases from V and 3 from J, leaving 8 bases between them. Germline V lookup: CDR1 MNHEY, CDR2 SMNVEV (reference sequence). The CDR3 covers 12 residues.

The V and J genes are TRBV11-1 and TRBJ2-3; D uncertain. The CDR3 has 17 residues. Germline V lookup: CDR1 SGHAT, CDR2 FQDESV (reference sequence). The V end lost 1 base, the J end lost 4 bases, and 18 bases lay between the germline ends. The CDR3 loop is CASSLVRPTIGPDTQYF. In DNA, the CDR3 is TGTGCCAGCAGCTTAGTGAGGCCGACCATAGGCCCAGATACGCAGTATTTT.

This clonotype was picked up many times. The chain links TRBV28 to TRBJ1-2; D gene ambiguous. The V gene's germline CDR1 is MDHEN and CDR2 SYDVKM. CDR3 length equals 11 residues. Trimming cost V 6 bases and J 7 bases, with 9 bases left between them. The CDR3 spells CASRRPAGYTF. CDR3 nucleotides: TGTGCCAGCAGACGGCCCGCTGGCTACACCTTC.

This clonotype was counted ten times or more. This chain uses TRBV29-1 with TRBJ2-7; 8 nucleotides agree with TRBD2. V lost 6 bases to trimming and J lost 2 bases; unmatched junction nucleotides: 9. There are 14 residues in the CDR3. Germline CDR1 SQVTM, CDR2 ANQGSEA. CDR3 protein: CSVAPGRAAYEQYF. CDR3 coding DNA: TGCAGCGTCGCCCCCGGGAGGGCTGCCTACGAGCAGTACTTC.

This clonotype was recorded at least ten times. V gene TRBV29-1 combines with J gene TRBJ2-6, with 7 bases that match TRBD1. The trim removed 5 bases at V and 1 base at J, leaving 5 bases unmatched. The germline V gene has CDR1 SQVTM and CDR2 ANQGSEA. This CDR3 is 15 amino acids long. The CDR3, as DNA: TGCAGCGTTAACCCACAGGGGTCTGGGGCCAACGTCCTGACTTTC. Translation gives CSVNPQGSGANVLTF.

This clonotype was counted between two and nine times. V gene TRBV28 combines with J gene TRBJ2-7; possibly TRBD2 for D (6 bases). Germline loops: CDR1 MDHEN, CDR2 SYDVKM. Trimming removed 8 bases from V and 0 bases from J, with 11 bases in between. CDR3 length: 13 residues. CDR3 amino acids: CASRETDSYEQYF. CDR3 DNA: TGTGCCAGCCGGGAGACCGACTCCTACGAGCAGTACTTC.

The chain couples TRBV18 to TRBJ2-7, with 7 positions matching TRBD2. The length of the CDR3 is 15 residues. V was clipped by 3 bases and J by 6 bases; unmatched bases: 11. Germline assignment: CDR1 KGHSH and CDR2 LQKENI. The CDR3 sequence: CASSPSTGGKGEQYF. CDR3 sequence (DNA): TGTGCCAGCTCACCCTCTACGGGAGGAAAGGGCGAGCAGTACTTC.

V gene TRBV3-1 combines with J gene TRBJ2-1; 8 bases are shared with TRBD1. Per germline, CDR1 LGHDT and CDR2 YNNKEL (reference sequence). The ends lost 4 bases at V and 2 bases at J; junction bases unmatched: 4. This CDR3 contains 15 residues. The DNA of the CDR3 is TGTGCCAGCAGCCCCGACAGGGGACCCTACAATGAGCAGTTCTTC. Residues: CASSPDRGPYNEQFF.

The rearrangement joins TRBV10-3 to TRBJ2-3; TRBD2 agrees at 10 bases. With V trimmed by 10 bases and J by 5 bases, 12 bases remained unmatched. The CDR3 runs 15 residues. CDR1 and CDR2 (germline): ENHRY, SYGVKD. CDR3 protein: CATGIAGGHGDTQYF. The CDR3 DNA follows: TGTGCCACCGGTATAGCGGGAGGCCACGGAGATACGCAGTATTTT.

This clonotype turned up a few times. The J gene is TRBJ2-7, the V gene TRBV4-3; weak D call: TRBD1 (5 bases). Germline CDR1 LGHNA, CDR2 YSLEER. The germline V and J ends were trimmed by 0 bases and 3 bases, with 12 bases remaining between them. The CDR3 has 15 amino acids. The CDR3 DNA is TGCGCCAGCAGCCAAGATAGGGGTTCGGGCTACGAGCAGTACTTC. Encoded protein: CASSQDRGSGYEQYF.

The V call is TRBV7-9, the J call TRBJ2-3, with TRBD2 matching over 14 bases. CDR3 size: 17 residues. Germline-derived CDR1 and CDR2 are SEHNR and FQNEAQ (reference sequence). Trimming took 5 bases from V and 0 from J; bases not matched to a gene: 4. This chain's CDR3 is CASSPRTSGGSTDTQYF. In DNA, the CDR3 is TGTGCCAGCAGCCCGCGGACTAGCGGGGGGAGCACAGATACGCAGTATTTT.

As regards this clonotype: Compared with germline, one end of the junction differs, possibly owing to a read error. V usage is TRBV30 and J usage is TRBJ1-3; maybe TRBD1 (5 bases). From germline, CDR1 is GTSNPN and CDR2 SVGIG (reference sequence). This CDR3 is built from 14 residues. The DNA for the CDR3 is TGTGCCGCCCGAAGGGGACCCTCTGAAAACACCATATATTTT. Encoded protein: CAARRGPSENTIYF.

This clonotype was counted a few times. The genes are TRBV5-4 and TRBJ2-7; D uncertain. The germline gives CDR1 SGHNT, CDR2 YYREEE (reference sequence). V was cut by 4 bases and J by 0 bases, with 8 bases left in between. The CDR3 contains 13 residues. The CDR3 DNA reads TGTGCCAGCAGCCGACGGACCTCCTACGAGCAGTACTTC. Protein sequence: CASSRRTSYEQYF.

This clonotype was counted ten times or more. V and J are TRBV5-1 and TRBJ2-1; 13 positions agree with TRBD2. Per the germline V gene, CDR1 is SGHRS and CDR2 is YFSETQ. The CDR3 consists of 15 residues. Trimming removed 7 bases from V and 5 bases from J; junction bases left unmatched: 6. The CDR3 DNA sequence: TGCGCCAGCGGAAGACTAGCGGGAGGCAACAATGAGCAGTTCTTC. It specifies CASGRLAGGNNEQFF. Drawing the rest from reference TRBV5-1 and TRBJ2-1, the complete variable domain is KAGVTQTPRYLIKTRGQQVTLSCSPISGHRSVSWYQQTPGQGLQFLFEYFSETQRNKGNFPGRFSGRQFSNSRSEMNVSTLELGDSALYLCASGRLAGGNNEQFFGPGTRLTVL.

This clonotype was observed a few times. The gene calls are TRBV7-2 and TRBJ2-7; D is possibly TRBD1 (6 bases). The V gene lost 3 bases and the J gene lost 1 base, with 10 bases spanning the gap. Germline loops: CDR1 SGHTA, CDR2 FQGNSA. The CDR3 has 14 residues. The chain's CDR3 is CASSLSQGSYEQYF. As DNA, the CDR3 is TGTGCCAGCAGCTTGAGTCAGGGGTCCTACGAGCAGTACTTC.

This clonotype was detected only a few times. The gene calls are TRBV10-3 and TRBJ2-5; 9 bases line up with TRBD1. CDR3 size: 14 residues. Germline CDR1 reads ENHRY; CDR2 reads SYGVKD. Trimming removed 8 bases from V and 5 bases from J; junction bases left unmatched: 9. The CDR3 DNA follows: TGTGCCATCGGATTTACAGGGGGCAGGGAGACCCAGTACTTC. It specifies CAIGFTGGRETQYF.

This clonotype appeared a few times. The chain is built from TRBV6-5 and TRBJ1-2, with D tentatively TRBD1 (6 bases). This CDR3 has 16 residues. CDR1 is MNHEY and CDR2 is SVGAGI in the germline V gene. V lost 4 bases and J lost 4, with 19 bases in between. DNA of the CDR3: TGTGCCAGCAGTTCCCGGGGGCAGTACAGCCCCTATGGCTACACCTTC. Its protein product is CASSSRGQYSPYGYTF.

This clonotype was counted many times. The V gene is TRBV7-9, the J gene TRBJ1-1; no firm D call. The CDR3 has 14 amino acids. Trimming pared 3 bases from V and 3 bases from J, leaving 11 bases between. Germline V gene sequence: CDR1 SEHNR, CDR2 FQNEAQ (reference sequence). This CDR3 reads CASSFRGVDTEAFF. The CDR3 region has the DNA TGTGCCAGCAGCTTTCGTGGCGTGGACACTGAAGCTTTCTTT.

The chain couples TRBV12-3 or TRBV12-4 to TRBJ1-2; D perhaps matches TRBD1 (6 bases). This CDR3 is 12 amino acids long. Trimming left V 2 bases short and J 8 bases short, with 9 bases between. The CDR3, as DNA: TGTGCCAGCAGTTTAAACAGGGCCGGCTACACCTTC. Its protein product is CASSLNRAGYTF.